What follows describes a single TCR beta chain. Antigen: not known. These data are taken from a study of Ad26.COV2.S vaccination and SARS-CoV-2 variants. Whole-study findings and limits: After vaccination, reports described spike-specific CD8+ and CD4+ T cell responses as showing substantial breadth.

The CDR3 runs 13 residues. Looked up from germline, CDR1 is LNHDA and CDR2 is SQIVND (reference sequence). After removal of 5 bases from V and 5 bases from J, the junction contained 4 bases not matched to a gene. Treatment meaning: 19 received Ad26.COV2.S at low or high dose, single or two shots; about 5 received placebo; per-sample allocation not given. Each sample was drawn 63 days after the first injection (of vaccine or placebo). An Ad26 vector that expressed Wuhan-strain SARS-CoV-2 spike constituted the vaccine. Generated by immunoSEQ multiplex PCR, the TCRdb table keeps only in-frame clones and is missing some. The table has about 400,000 clones, 88% seen once.

The sample in question was peripheral blood, obtained in a trial of Ad26.COV2.S vaccine versus placebo. This TCR derives from a person aged 18-60 years who received the Ad26.COV2.S COVID-19 vaccine or a placebo. The chain employs TRBV19 and TRBJ2-3; TRBD1 matches 7 bases. This CDR3 reads CASSQNRGDTQYF. The CDR3 coding sequence is TGTGCCAGTAGTCAAAACAGGGGAGATACGCAGTATTTT.